This paragraph reports one T cell receptor beta chain. As template, the study used bulk tumor genomic DNA at 600 to 700 ng per sample. Primary tumors were biopsied several times each, far apart, intraoperatively. Enrolled patients presented with newly diagnosed, previously untreated non-small cell lung cancer and underwent curative surgery. Non-small cell lung cancer patients, newly diagnosed and having surgery with curative intent, served as donors. The sample is drawn from a study of immune heterogeneity within non-small cell lung tumors. V was clipped by 8 bases and J by 3 bases, with 10 bases between them. Looked up from germline, CDR1 is MNHNS and CDR2 is SASEGT. The CDR3 consists of 12 residues. CDR3 of TCR beta was amplified by multiplex PCR that used 32 V and 13 J primers. TCRdb re-analysed the multiplex PCR reads in MiXCR, keeping a single row per CDR3 protein. This table has thousands of distinct CDR3 sequences, approximately 55% appearing once.

The chain uses TRBV6-1 and TRBJ1-2; D gene unclear. The sequence was collected from a man aged 55 to 70 with non-small cell lung cancer. Input material: lung tumor tissue. The CDR3 protein is CASQRRDYGYTF. CDR3 coding DNA: TGTGCCAGCCAGAGAAGAGACTATGGCTACACCTTC.